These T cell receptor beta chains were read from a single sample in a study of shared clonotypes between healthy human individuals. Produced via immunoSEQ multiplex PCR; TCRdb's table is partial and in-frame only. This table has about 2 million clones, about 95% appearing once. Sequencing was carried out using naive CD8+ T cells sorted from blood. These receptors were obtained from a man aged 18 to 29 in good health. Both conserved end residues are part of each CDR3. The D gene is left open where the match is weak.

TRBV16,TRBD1,CASSQTGAGEQYF
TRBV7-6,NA,CASSLDTESSYEQYF
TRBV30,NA,CAWDRIGPAPYGYTF
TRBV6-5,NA,CASSSPGSNTEAFF
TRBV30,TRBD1,CAWSGQGFYGYTF
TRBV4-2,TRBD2,CASSQDELAEYNEQFF
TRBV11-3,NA,CASSVDSEETQYF
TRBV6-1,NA,CASSGASTNTEAFF
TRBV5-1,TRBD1,CASSLGTGTGELFF
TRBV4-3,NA,CASSQVPWTATTNEKLFF
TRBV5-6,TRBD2,CASSSGRGGTQYF
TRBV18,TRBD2,CASSPGPGGNEQFF
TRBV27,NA,CASQTPGADEQYF
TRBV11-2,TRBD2,CASSGVGPSGGIRLWEQYF
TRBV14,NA,CASSRALNEQFF
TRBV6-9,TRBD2,CARPGSTSGYNEQFF
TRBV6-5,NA,CASSYFQEGNNEQFF
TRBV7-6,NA,CASSLVSTDGELFF
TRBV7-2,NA,CASSEGLGETQYF
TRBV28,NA,CASSFRGSNEKLFF
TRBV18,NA,CASSPPQASDEQFF
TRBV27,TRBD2,CASSFGRRLAAYEQYF
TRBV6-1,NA,CASNPGYEQYF
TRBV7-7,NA,CASSLGVSGLDTQYF
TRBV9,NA,CASSGWGDDYEQYF
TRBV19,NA,CASSTRTLGTTDTQYF
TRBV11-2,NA,CASSWGHSNTEAFF
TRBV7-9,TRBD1,CALGQGARGELFF
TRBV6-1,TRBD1,CASSVPDRATYEQYF
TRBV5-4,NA,CASSWEQGYEQYF
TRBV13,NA,CASSPLNRVNEQYF
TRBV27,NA,CASSYGQTYEQYF
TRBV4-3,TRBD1,CASSQDLGQGGNYGYTF
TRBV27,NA,CASSPTGPNEQFF
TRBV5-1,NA,CASSWEGDRRNYGYTF
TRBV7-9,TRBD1,CASSRSWDRGHNEQFF
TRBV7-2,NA,CASSLAGDEQYF
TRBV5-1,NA,CASSLQESNRDTQYF
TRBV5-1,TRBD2,CASSFTRGLNSYNEQFF
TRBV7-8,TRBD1,CASSHRGTNEKLFF